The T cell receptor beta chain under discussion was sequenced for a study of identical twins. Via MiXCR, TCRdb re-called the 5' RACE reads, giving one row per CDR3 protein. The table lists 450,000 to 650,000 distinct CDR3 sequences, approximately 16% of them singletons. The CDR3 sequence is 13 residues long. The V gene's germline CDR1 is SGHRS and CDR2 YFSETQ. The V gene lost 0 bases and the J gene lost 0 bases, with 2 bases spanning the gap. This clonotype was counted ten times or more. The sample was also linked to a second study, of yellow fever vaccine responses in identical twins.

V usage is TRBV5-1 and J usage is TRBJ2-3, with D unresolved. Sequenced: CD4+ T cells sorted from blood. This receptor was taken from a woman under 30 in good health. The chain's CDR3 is CASSLGSTDTQYF. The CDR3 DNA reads TGCGCCAGCAGCTTGGGAAGCACAGATACGCAGTATTTT.